One and the same sample provided the 6 T cell receptor beta chains below, sequenced in a study of OX40 agonist ivuxolimab in advanced cancers. The protocol was immunoSEQ multiplex PCR, while the TCRdb copy is restricted to in-frame clones and leaves out a portion. The table includes 50,000 or so clones, more than 80% detected once. The specimen was CD4+ or CD8+ T cells sorted from blood, collected in a trial of the OX40 agonist ivuxolimab. These receptors were obtained from an adult with an advanced solid tumor such as melanoma, head and neck, liver or kidney cancer.

The chain employs TRBV5-1 and TRBJ2-1; 10 positions match TRBD2. V trimming: 4 bases; J trimming: 5 bases; junction bases outside the gene matches: 3. CDR1 SGHRS and CDR2 YFSETQ come from the germline V gene. The CDR3 contains 14 residues. CDR3 sequence: CASSPGLADNEQFF. CDR3 sequence (DNA): TGCGCCAGCAGCCCAGGACTAGCGGACAATGAGCAGTTCTTC.

The chain is built from TRBV11-2 and TRBJ1-6; no firm D call. Germline CDR1 SGHAT, CDR2 FQNNGV. V was clipped by 5 bases and J by 10 bases, with 18 bases between them. CDR3 length equals 15 residues. CDR3 nucleotide sequence: TGTGCCAGCAGCCAAACGTCGGATTCAGGATCACCCCTCCACTTT. It yields the protein CASSQTSDSGSPLHF.

The chain uses TRBV9 and TRBJ2-7, with D unresolved. The CDR3 is 14 amino acids. CDR1 and CDR2 (germline): SGDLS, YYNGEE. The V and J ends lost 3 bases and 6 bases respectively, with 16 bases between them. The CDR3 sequence is CASSGLATDGEQYF. CDR3 DNA: TGTGCCAGCAGCGGCCTCGCCACGGACGGCGAGCAGTACTTC.

The V call is TRBV7-9, the J call TRBJ1-2, with D maybe TRBD1 (5 bases). The CDR3 is 16 amino acids. In germline, CDR1 is SEHNR, CDR2 FQNEAQ (reference sequence). V was clipped by 5 bases and J by 1 base, with 17 bases between them. CDR3 coding DNA: TGTGCCAGCAGCCCCAAGGGCCAGGGCTATAACTATGGCTACACCTTC. Amino acid sequence: CASSPKGQGYNYGYTF.

The rearrangement uses TRBV15 and TRBJ2-7, with D perhaps matching TRBD2 (5 bases). Germline values: CDR1 LNHNV, CDR2 YYDKDF (reference sequence). The CDR3 spans 16 residues. The V gene lost 0 bases and the J gene lost 5 bases, with 17 bases spanning the gap. This CDR3 reads CATSRDSPSWGDEQYF. For the CDR3, the DNA is TGTGCCACCAGCAGAGACTCCCCCTCTTGGGGAGACGAGCAGTACTTC.

This clone was counted a single time. The J gene is TRBJ2-2, the V gene TRBV11-3; a possible D gene is TRBD2 (5 bases). CDR1 SGHNT and CDR2 YENEEA come from the germline V gene. The V and J ends lost 1 base and 7 bases respectively, with 10 bases between them. This CDR3 contains 14 residues. Written as DNA, the CDR3 is TGTGCCAGCAGCTTAGCACGGGAAAGCGGGGAGCTGTTTTTT. It yields the protein CASSLARESGELFF.